This TCR beta chain is from a study of blood T cell repertoires in COVID-19 (TCRdb year 2020). Study-level background: Samples from collaborators originated in the United States, Italy and Spain and spanned both the acute and convalescent phases of COVID-19. The repertoires were released in a freely available public database meant as a resource for research on the immune response to SARS-CoV-2. Subjects who had been exposed to COVID-19, were actively infected with it, or had recovered from it provided the deeply sampled blood TCRbeta repertoires that made up the dataset. Sample metadata almost always included a de-identified subject ID, COVID-19 status, age in years and sex. The material from the prospective study consisted of cDNA or gDNA derived from T cells, B-cell-depleted T cells, or PBMCs. Samples were obtained from the ongoing ImmuneRACE study (first 160 participants) and from 1,000 to 1,500 subjects provided by 6 global collaborators. HLA class I and class II types, where available, came from metadata supplied by the sample provider rather than from assay-based typing. What the work shows at the level of the full study, not this receptor alone: How much clinical and demographic metadata was included differed by source and by participant, and the metadata was provided uncurated.

TCRbeta CDR3 regions were amplified from genomic DNA using the immunoSEQ Assay, a bias-controlled multiplex PCR. Per the authors' processing: Within the assay, amplification of reference gene primers was used to estimate how many nucleated cells each sample contained. To quantify the absolute abundance of each unique TCRbeta CDR3 rearrangement, sequence reads were collapsed and filtered. For each sample, productive Simpson clonality was calculated as the square root of Simpson's diversity index across productive rearrangements. The clones in this table, taken by TCRdb from immuneACCESS, are in-frame only. Not every clone is retained; where verified, under half of the shortfall comes from an unresolved V gene, and the cause of the rest is unknown. D and trimming come from the DNA, and the V and J calls and clone size come from that table. The sample records about 120,000 clones, around three quarters of which are singletons. Clones ranked in the top ten supply under 45% of the sample.

Comments on this clone: This clone's antigen is unknown. The sample holds no much larger clone one base away, and base qualities are not on file.

Including cysteine and phenylalanine, the CDR3 has 15 amino acids. The read is trimmed to its CDR3 DNA, 45 bases read in frame from base 1. V was cut back by 1 base and J by 4 bases, leaving a gap of 10 bases between them. The germline V gene encodes CDR1 LNHNV and CDR2 YYDKDF (reference sequence). Whole blood was collected in K2EDTA tubes by collaborating institutions according to the institutions' own protocols. For TCRbeta analysis, collaborators shipped samples as frozen whole blood, isolated PBMCs, or DNA extracted from either of those sample types. The clonotype originates from a man aged 35 to 55 with active or convalescent COVID-19. The chain is made from TRBV15 and TRBJ2-2; TRBD2 is perhaps the D gene, given 7 matching bases. The sample taken for sequencing was peripheral blood. In nucleotide form, the sequence is TGTGCCACCAGCAGAGGGGGGGGCGTCACCGGGGAGCTGTTTTTT. Translation gives CATSRGGGVTGELFF.